A selection of T cell receptor beta chains follows, all from one sample in a study of blood T cells in healthy people across ages. TCRdb re-called the 5' RACE reads with MiXCR, one entry per CDR3 protein. In the table there are 1.5 million to 2 million distinct CDR3 sequences, 28% of which are singletons. The source material was blood. The receptors derive from a woman aged 30 to 39 in good health. CDR3s include the opening cysteine and the closing phenylalanine or tryptophan. The D gene is left open where the match is weak. Part of the rows lack a size; the others show once, few, many or a class for expanded clones.

NA	TRBV7-9	TRBD1	TRBJ2-3	TGTGCCAGCAGCTTACCAGGGGGCTCGGGAGATACGCAGTATTTT	CASSLPGGSGDTQYF
NA	TRBV20-1	TRBD2	TRBJ2-4	TGCAGTGCTAGAGAAGCGGGACGGAAACTCAAAAACATTCAGTACTTC	CSAREAGRKLKNIQYF
few	TRBV3-1	NA	TRBJ1-2	TGTGCCAGCAGCCCCCGACAGTTCGGTGGCTACACCTTC	CASSPRQFGGYTF
NA	TRBV29-1	NA	TRBJ1-5	TGCAGCGTAGCAGGGCAGGGTCAGCCCCAGCATTTT	CSVAGQGQPQHF
few	TRBV7-2	TRBD2	TRBJ2-3	TGTGCCAGCAGCTACCGGGACTACACAGATACGCAGTATTTT	CASSYRDYTDTQYF
NA	TRBV12-3/TRBV12-4	NA	TRBJ1-4	TGTGCCAGCAGTTTAGCTGTTAGGGAAAAACTGTTTTTT	CASSLAVREKLFF
NA	TRBV5-1	NA	TRBJ2-3	TGCGCCAGCAGCTTGGATATTTTAGGAACGCAGTATTTT	CASSLDILGTQYF
NA	TRBV6-2/TRBV6-3	TRBD1	TRBJ1-5	TGTGCCAGCCGGCAGGACAGGGGGGTCAATCAGCCCCAGCATTTT	CASRQDRGVNQPQHF
NA	TRBV20-1	NA	TRBJ2-3	TGCAGTACTAGAGAGGCAGGAAGGCGGCACACAGATACGCAGTATTTT	CSTREAGRRHTDTQYF
few	TRBV7-9	TRBD1	TRBJ2-5	TGTGCCAGCAGCGACACACAGGGGAGACGAGAGACCCAGTACTTC	CASSDTQGRRETQYF
few	TRBV29-1	NA	TRBJ2-3	TGCAGCGTTGAAGGGATGCGGGGCAACACAGATACGCAGTATTTT	CSVEGMRGNTDTQYF
NA	TRBV6-6	NA	TRBJ1-2	TGTGCCAGCGGCGGGCGGCTGGGGCATGGCTACACCTTC	CASGGRLGHGYTF
few	TRBV24-1	TRBD1	TRBJ2-1	TGTGCCACCAGTGAGCCACAGGGGGCAGGGGAGCAGTTCTTC	CATSEPQGAGEQFF
NA	TRBV20-1	NA	TRBJ1-1	TGCAGTGCTCTCCTTGGGGGAATGAACACTGAAGCTTTCTTT	CSALLGGMNTEAFF
few	TRBV3-1	NA	TRBJ2-7	TGTGCCAGCAGCCAAGATTTAACTAGCTACGAGCAGTACTTC	CASSQDLTSYEQYF
few	TRBV7-2	NA	TRBJ2-4	TGTGCCAGCAGCTTAGCCGGTCGATCCTTTTACTTC	CASSLAGRSFYF
NA	TRBV3-1	NA	TRBJ1-1	TGTGCCAGCAGCCAAGGACAGAAGAACACTGAAGCTTTCTTT	CASSQGQKNTEAFF
few	TRBV2	TRBD2	TRBJ2-1	TGTGCCAGCACCTTCTTCGCGACTAGCGGGAGGAGTGATGAGCAGTTCTTC	CASTFFATSGRSDEQFF
many	TRBV12-3/TRBV12-4	NA	TRBJ2-1	TGTGCCAGCAGTCCACGACAGGGGAGGGGGTTGTCTGAGCAGTTCTTC	CASSPRQGRGLSEQFF
NA	TRBV7-8	TRBD2	TRBJ2-1	TGTGCCAGCAAATCCGCACTTAGCGGGACATACAATGAGCAGTTCTTC	CASKSALSGTYNEQFF
few	TRBV9	NA	TRBJ1-2	TGTGCCAGCAGCGCCGACCGATCGAACTATGGCTACACCTTC	CASSADRSNYGYTF
NA	TRBV7-2	NA	TRBJ2-2	TGTACCAGCAGTCTTAACCCCGGGGAGCTGTTTTTT	CTSSLNPGELFF
NA	TRBV6-6	NA	TRBJ2-1	TGTGCCAGCAGCCAAACGGGCCCCCTCTCGACCTACGAGCAGTTCTTC	CASSQTGPLSTYEQFF
many	TRBV12-3/TRBV12-4	NA	TRBJ2-7	TGTGCCAGCAGTCAACTGAGGGAGTACGAGCAGTACTTC	CASSQLREYEQYF
NA	TRBV6-2/TRBV6-3	NA	TRBJ2-7	TGTGCCAGCAGTTTTCAGGGAAACCGCTACGAGCAGTACTTC	CASSFQGNRYEQYF
many	TRBV20-1	NA	TRBJ1-5	TGCAGTGCTGTACACAGGGCGGATCAGCCCCAGCATTTT	CSAVHRADQPQHF
NA	TRBV20-1	TRBD2	TRBJ2-1	TGCAGTGCAAAGCGGGGCTACAATGAGCAGTTCTTC	CSAKRGYNEQFF
NA	TRBV7-9	TRBD2	TRBJ2-3	TGTGCCAGCAGCTTAGCGCGGCTAGCGGGGGACACAGATACGCAGTATTTT	CASSLARLAGDTDTQYF
many	TRBV7-8	TRBD2	TRBJ2-3	TGTGCCAGCAGCTATGTCTCTGCGGGGGGGTGGAGTACGCAGTATTTT	CASSYVSAGGWSTQYF
few	TRBV30	NA	TRBJ1-1	TGTGCCTGGAGTGTAGGGGGTGACACTGAAGCTTTCTTT	CAWSVGGDTEAFF
NA	TRBV6-4	TRBD2	TRBJ2-1	TGTGCCAGCAGTCGAACCGGGGGGAGGCAGTTCTTC	CASSRTGGRQFF
NA	TRBV5-1	NA	TRBJ1-2	TGCGCCAGCAGCTTGGGTATGGCTACGACCTATGGCTACACCTTC	CASSLGMATTYGYTF
many	TRBV20-1	TRBD2	TRBJ2-7	TGCAGTGCTCTACGGGACCCGGGAGGCTACGAGCAGTACTTC	CSALRDPGGYEQYF
few	TRBV20-1	TRBD2	TRBJ2-3	TGCAGTGCGGGTCTCGCAGCGGGGGGCACAGATACGCAGTATTTT	CSAGLAAGGTDTQYF
many	TRBV12-3/TRBV12-4	TRBD2	TRBJ2-1	TGTGCCAGCAGTTTAGGCCTACTAGCGGGAACAAACAATGAGCAGTTCTTC	CASSLGLLAGTNNEQFF
few	TRBV2	NA	TRBJ2-1	TGTGCCAGCAGTGAAGGTTTGCCAGTTTTTGATGAGCAGTTCTTC	CASSEGLPVFDEQFF
few	TRBV29-1	TRBD1	TRBJ2-1	TGCAGCGTTGAAGTGGCAGGGGGCTCCTACAATGGGCAGTTCTTC	CSVEVAGGSYNGQFF
few	TRBV2	NA	TRBJ2-6	TGTGCCAGCAGTGAGAACACCGGGGCTGGGGCCAACGTCCTGACTTTC	CASSENTGAGANVLTF
NA	TRBV29-1	NA	TRBJ1-2	TGCAGCGTTGGACGGCTAGAGAACAGCTACACCTTC	CSVGRLENSYTF
NA	TRBV7-2	NA	TRBJ1-5	TGTGCCAGCAGCCCATCTTCCCAGATAATGAAGCATTTT	CASSPSSQIMKHF
few	TRBV4-3	TRBD1	TRBJ2-5	TGCGCCAGCAGCCAGGGACAGGGGTTCCAAGAGACCCAGTACTTC	CASSQGQGFQETQYF
NA	TRBV2	NA	TRBJ1-6	TGTGCCTGCAGGCCCCGGCAGGGGATTTCACCCCTCCACTTT	CACRPRQGISPLHF
few	TRBV7-9	TRBD2	TRBJ2-3	TGTGCCACCCGACCAGCGGGAAACACAGATACGCAGTATTTT	CATRPAGNTDTQYF
NA	TRBV25-1	NA	TRBJ2-1	TGTGCCAGCAGTGAGCGGCGGGACGGTGAGCAGTTCTTC	CASSERRDGEQFF
NA	TRBV27	TRBD2	TRBJ2-7	TGTGCCAGCAGTTTATCGTCTAGCGGGAGGGAGCAGTACTTC	CASSLSSSGREQYF
few	TRBV10-2	TRBD2	TRBJ2-1	TGCGCCAGCAGGACCATTGGGACTAGCCCCTACAATGAGCAGTTCTTC	CASRTIGTSPYNEQFF
few	TRBV28	NA	TRBJ2-6	TGTGCCAGCAATACGCCGTGGCCCTCTGGGGCCAACGTCCTGACTTTC	CASNTPWPSGANVLTF